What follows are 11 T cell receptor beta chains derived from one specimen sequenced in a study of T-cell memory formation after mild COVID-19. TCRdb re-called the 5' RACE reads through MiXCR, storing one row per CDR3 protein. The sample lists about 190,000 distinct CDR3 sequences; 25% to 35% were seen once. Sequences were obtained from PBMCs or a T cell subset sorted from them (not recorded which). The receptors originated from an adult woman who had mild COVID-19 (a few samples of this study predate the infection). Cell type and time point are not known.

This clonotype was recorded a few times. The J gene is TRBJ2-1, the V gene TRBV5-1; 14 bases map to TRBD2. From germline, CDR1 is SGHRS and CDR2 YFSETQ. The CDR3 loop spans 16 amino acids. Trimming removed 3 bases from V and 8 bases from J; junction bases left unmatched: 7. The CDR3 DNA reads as TGCGCCAGCAGCTGGGGGACTAGCGGGAGAGGTGATGAGCAGTTCTTC. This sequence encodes CASSWGTSGRGDEQFF.

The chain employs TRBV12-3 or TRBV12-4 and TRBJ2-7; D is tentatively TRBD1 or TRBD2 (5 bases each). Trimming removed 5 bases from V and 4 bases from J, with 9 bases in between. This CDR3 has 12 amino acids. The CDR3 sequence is CASSTGGYEQYF. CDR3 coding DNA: TGTGCCAGCAGTACTGGGGGTTACGAGCAGTACTTC.

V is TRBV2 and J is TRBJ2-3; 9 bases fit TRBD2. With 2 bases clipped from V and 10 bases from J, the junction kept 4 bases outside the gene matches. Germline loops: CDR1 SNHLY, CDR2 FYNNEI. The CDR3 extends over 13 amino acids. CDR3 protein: CASSEPSGMAQYF. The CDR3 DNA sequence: TGTGCCAGCAGTGAACCTAGCGGGATGGCGCAGTATTTT.

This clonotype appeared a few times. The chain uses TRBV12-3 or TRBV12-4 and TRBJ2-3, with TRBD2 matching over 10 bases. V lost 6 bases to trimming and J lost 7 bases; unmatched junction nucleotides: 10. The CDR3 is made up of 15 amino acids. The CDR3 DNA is TGTGCCAGCAGAACCAGCGGGGGGGCGAAAAATACGCAGTATTTT. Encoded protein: CASRTSGGAKNTQYF.

The CDR3 bases are TGCGCCAGCAGCCAAGAAACCTCACTAACTAATGAAAAACTGTTTTTT. It yields the protein CASSQETSLTNEKLFF. The chain carries TRBV4-1 and TRBJ1-4; D is unclear. Germline loops: CDR1 MGHRA, CDR2 YSYEKL. The CDR3 extends over 16 amino acids. Between the trimmed V and J ends, which lost 0 bases and 1 base, there was a span of 9 bases.

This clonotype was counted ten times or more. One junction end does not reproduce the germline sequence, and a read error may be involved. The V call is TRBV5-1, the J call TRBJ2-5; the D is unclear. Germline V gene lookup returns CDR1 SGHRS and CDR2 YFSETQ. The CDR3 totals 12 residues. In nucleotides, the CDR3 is TGTGCCAGCAGCTTAGATCAAGAGACCCAGTACTTC. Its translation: CASSLDQETQYF.

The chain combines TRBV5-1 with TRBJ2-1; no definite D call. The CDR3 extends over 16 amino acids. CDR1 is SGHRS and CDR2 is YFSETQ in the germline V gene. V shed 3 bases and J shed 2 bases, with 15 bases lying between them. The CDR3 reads CASSSVEVSTYNEQFF. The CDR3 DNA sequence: TGCGCCAGCAGCTCAGTCGAGGTCTCAACCTACAATGAGCAGTTCTTC.

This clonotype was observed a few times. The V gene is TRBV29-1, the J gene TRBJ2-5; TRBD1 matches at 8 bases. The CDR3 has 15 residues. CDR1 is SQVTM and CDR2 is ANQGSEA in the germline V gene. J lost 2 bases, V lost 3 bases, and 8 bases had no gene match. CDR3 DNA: TGCAGCGTTGAGGGGACAGACAGGGGACAAGAGACCCAGTACTTC. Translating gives CSVEGTDRGQETQYF.

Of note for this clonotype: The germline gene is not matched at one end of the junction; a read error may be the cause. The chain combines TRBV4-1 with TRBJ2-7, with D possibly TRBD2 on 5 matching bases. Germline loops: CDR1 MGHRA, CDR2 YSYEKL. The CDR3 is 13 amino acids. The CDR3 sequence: CASSQDIEQDLNF. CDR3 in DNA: TGCGCCAGCAGCCAAGATATTGAGCAGGACTTGAACTTC.

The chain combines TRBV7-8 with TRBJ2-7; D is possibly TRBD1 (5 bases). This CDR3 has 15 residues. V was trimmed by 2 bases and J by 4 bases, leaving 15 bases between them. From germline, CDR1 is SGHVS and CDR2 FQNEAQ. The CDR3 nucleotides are TGTGCCAGCAGCTTATGGGGTCAGGGTTCGTACGAGCAGTACTTC. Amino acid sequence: CASSLWGQGSYEQYF.

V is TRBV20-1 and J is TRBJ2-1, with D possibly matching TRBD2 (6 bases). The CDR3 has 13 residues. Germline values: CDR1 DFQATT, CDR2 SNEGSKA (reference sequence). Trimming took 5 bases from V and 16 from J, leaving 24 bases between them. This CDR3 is CSADQASPWGEFF. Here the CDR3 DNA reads TGCAGTGCTGACCAGGCTAGCCCGTGGGGGGAATTCTTC.